This TCR beta chain comes out of a study of cytomegalovirus exposure and HLA in healthy donors. The PCR ran on 60 Vbeta and 13 Jbeta primers. Assay: immunoSEQ multiplex PCR; the TCRdb copy retains only in-frame clones and omits some. The repertoire holds roughly 56,000 clones, around 81% seen once, with 2% to 2.5% in the top ten. General study results and limits: Around 18,000 TCR beta sequences were associated with HLA alleles at 0.05 false discovery rate in a later analysis.

A word on this clone: Antigen: not known.

The germline V gene encodes CDR1 ENHRY and CDR2 SYGVKD. The germline V and J ends were trimmed by 11 bases and 9 bases, with 20 bases remaining between them. The CDR3 is made up of 12 amino acids. The V gene is TRBV10-3, the J gene TRBJ2-7; D call uncertain. Sequencing was carried out using PBMCs. The TCR originated in a boy aged 5-17 years in good health and CMV-seropositive. For the CDR3, the DNA is TGTGCCGTCTGGGTCGGCGGCTCGGGGCAGTACTTC. Its protein product is CAVWVGGSGQYF.